This T cell receptor (beta chain) came from a study of early T cells in non-severe SARS-CoV-2 infection. V dropped 7 bases and J dropped 8 bases, with 11 bases sitting between them. CDR1 MDHEN and CDR2 SYDVKM come from the germline V gene. The CDR3 has 11 residues. Findings and limits, study-wide: Reliance on VDJdb matching favored anti-spike CD8 responses; private and CD4 specificities were missed.

Comment on this clonotype: Antigen unknown.

TCRdb re-derived calls from the 5' RACE reads in MiXCR, one entry per CDR3 protein. Among about 98,000 distinct CDR3 sequences listed, about an eighth were seen once. The receptor was isolated from an adult who was a healthcare worker with PCR-confirmed SARS-CoV-2 infection or an uninfected control (not recorded which). V is TRBV28 and J is TRBJ1-1, with a tentative D call TRBD1 (5 bases). The sample comprised whole blood. The CDR3 DNA sequence: TGTGCCAGCACCGGGGGAGGAGAAGCTTTCTTT. It translates to CASTGGGEAFF.